This T cell receptor beta chain was captured by sequencing in a study of shared clonotypes between healthy human individuals. Overall study context: Per donor, three plates held CD4 naive cells, three held CD4 memory, two held CD8 naive and one held CD8 memory.

Study-level findings and limits: Among a handful of donors, roughly 5% of naive CD4 clonotypes were found in common.

Only one count was recorded for this clone. The antigen is undetermined. Sorted-subset replicate PCR reactions were performed with approximately 200 ng DNA, corresponding to tens of thousands of T cell genomes. The table came from immunoSEQ multiplex PCR; TCRdb's copy has only in-frame clones and leaves some out. Of 1.6 million or so clones in the sample, more than 95% were seen once. Per germline, CDR1 SGDLS and CDR2 YYNGEE. CDR3 length: 16 residues. V was clipped by 3 bases and J by 4 bases; unmatched bases: 3. V usage is TRBV9 and J usage is TRBJ2-1, with TRBD2 identical over 14 bases. This TCR was sampled from a man aged 25-40 years in good health. The sequenced sample was naive CD4+ T cells sorted from blood. As for subset: CD45RA+ positively selected. The chain's CDR3 is CASSAGLAGEYNEQFF. The CDR3 DNA follows: TGTGCCAGCAGCGCGGGACTAGCGGGAGAGTACAATGAGCAGTTCTTC.